This T cell receptor beta chain appears in the sequencing data of a study of OX40 agonist ivuxolimab in advanced cancers. Study-level information: Administration of intravenous ivuxolimab to patients occurred every 2 weeks at 0.01 to 10 mg/kg. Subjects had a mean age of roughly 60 years, with a range of about 23 to 79; roughly 80% were male. Study observations and caveats: On average, a greater number of expanded clones characterised CD8+ T cells relative to CD4+.

Of note for this clone: Its antigen remains unidentified.

The CDR3 length is 10 residues. The germline gives CDR1 MDHEN, CDR2 SYDVKM. Between the trimmed V and J ends, which lost 8 bases and 3 bases, there was a span of 5 bases. Baseline, cycle 4 day 1, and cycle 7 day 1 were the blood sampling points. TCRdb keeps only in-frame clones here, not all; method: immunoSEQ multiplex PCR. The table shows 150,000 to 190,000 clones, with approximately 94% occurring only once. This TCR was recovered from an adult with an advanced solid tumor such as melanoma, head and neck, liver or kidney cancer. The rearrangement uses TRBV28 and TRBJ2-7; D ambiguous. Source: CD4+ or CD8+ T cells sorted from blood, taken in a trial of the OX40 agonist ivuxolimab. This CDR3 reads CASRDYEQYF. The CDR3 DNA is TGTGCCAGCCGTGACTACGAGCAGTACTTC. Filled out from reference TRBV28 and TRBJ2-7, the complete variable domain reads DVKVTQSSRYLVKRTGEKVFLECVQDMDHENMFWYRQDPGLGLRLIYFSYDVKMKEKGDIPEGYSVSREKKERFSLILESASTNQTSMYLCASRDYEQYFGPGTRLTVT.